This T cell receptor beta chain was sequenced for a study of cytomegalovirus exposure and HLA in healthy donors. The PCR had 60 Vbeta and 13 Jbeta primers. The protocol was immunoSEQ multiplex PCR, while the TCRdb copy is restricted to in-frame clones and leaves out a portion. The repertoire holds over 80,000 clones, with around 73% as singletons. The ends were cut back, 3 bases at V and 7 bases at J, with 18 bases in the middle. The CDR3 has 15 amino acids. Germline V CDR1 and CDR2: MGHRA, YSYEKL. Study-wide findings and caveats: Published work reported that the classifier diagnosed cytomegalovirus status with high specificity and sensitivity.

This clone showed up just a few times. Its target is not known. The chain couples TRBV4-1 to TRBJ1-2; tentatively, D is TRBD1 (6 bases). Sequenced: PBMCs. The TCR originated in a man in his forties in good health and CMV-seronegative. CDR3 sequence reads: CASSHGQSFRFGYTF. The CDR3 coding sequence is TGCGCCAGCAGCCACGGACAGAGCTTTCGGTTTGGCTACACCTTC.